The source of this T cell receptor (beta chain) is a study of cytomegalovirus exposure and HLA in healthy donors. Study-wide context: The 130 or so validation repertoires used a platform that matched the one used for the 600 to 700 first-cohort repertoires, as a later analysis reported. General study points: Subsequent analysis showed first-cohort TCR clusters tending to co-occur in around 130 validation repertoires. TCR beta chains numbering 164 were designated cytomegalovirus-associated.

From germline, CDR1 is SEHNR and CDR2 FQNEAQ (reference sequence). Trimming at V came to 6 bases and at J to 1 base, leaving 0 bases not matched to a gene. The CDR3 extends over 13 amino acids. Regarding this clone: The antigen remains unidentified. The same CDR3 is also encoded by other DNA sequences in this sample.

TCRdb's copy holds only in-frame clones and misses some; the assay was immunoSEQ multiplex PCR. The sample has fewer than 200,000 clones; approximately 83% are singletons. The sequencing sample was made of PBMCs. The chain is built from TRBV7-9 and TRBJ2-7; 10 bases are a match to TRBD2. This TCR was sampled from a woman aged 18-35 years in good health and CMV-seropositive. In DNA, the CDR3 is TGTGCCAGCAGACTAGCGGGGTCCTACGAGCAGTACTTC. Translating gives CASRLAGSYEQYF.